This entry lists 10 T cell receptor beta chains sequenced from one sample in a study of a mutant IDH1 vaccine in newly diagnosed glioma. Time point reported: week 47, end of study. Doses consisted of 300 ug of mutant IDH1 20-mer peptide each, paired with topical imiquimod. Their recognized antigens are unknown. The protocol was immunoSEQ multiplex PCR, while the TCRdb copy is restricted to in-frame clones and leaves out a portion. The sample has roughly 51,000 clones; about four fifths are singletons. The sequencing here drew on PBMCs, taken from a glioma patient whose treatment included an IDH1 peptide vaccine. The receptors derive from a woman between 25 and 40 years old with glioma. Some clones in this sample may be carry-over from other donors' samples.

This clone was found a few times. The genes are TRBV4-1 and TRBJ1-1; perhaps TRBD1 as D (5 bases). The germline V gene encodes CDR1 MGHRA and CDR2 YSYEKL. This CDR3 is built from 15 residues. V lost 4 bases and J 0 bases, leaving 12 bases between the germline ends. CDR3 protein: CASSPSGTVNTEAFF. The CDR3, as DNA: TGCGCCAGCAGCCCGTCGGGGACTGTGAACACTGAAGCTTTCTTT.

This chain uses TRBV13 with TRBJ2-1, with TRBD2 identical over 11 bases. Germline trimming cut 5 bases from V and 5 bases from J; bases unmatched to any gene: 5. Per the germline V gene, CDR1 is PRHDT and CDR2 is FYEKMQ (reference sequence). There are 15 residues in the CDR3. CDR3 residues: CASSRLAGPNNEQFF. CDR3 bases: TGTGCCAGCAGCCGACTAGCGGGACCTAACAATGAGCAGTTCTTC.

The chain carries TRBV10-2 and TRBJ2-7; 8 bases are a match to TRBD1. V dropped 3 bases and J dropped 4; count of bases not matched to a gene: 8. CDR1 is WSHSY, CDR2 SAAADI, per germline. This CDR3 region has 15 residues. The CDR3 DNA reads as TGCGCCAGCAGTGACCAGGGGGCATCTTCGTACGAGCAGTACTTC. It codes for CASSDQGASSYEQYF.

The CDR3 here is CAWSRQGLSGYF. The CDR3 DNA reads TGTGCCTGGAGTAGGCAAGGGCTCAGTGGGTATTTT. The rearrangement uses TRBV30 and TRBJ1-3, with D uncertain. The CDR3 spans 12 residues. Germline V CDR1 and CDR2: GTSNPN, SVGIG (reference sequence). The V end lost 2 bases, the J end lost 16 bases, and 18 bases lay between the germline ends.

The CDR3 here is CASSSQGDGYTF. DNA for the CDR3: TGCGCCAGCAGCTCTCAGGGGGATGGCTACACCTTC. V and J are TRBV5-1 and TRBJ1-2; TRBD1 matches 7 bases. The CDR3 consists of 12 residues. V was pared by 3 bases and J by 6 bases, with 2 bases of the junction left unmatched. Germline CDR1 reads SGHRS; CDR2 reads YFSETQ.

The V call is TRBV6-5, the J call TRBJ1-5, with a tentative D call TRBD1 (5 bases). The CDR3 has 15 amino acids. The V end was cut by 8 bases, the J end by 2 bases, with 16 bases between. CDR1 MNHEY and CDR2 SVGAGI come from the germline V gene. This CDR3 is CASGRGLGGNQPQHF. The CDR3 DNA sequence: TGTGCCAGCGGAAGGGGTTTGGGGGGCAATCAGCCCCAGCATTTT.

This clone occurred a few times. V gene TRBV27 combines with J gene TRBJ2-7, with D uncertain. The CDR3 spans 14 residues. Trimming pared 0 bases from V and 3 bases from J, leaving 9 bases between. Germline CDR1 is MNHEY and CDR2 is SMNVEV (reference sequence). As DNA, the CDR3 is TGTGCCAGCAGTTTATCGGCCCCCGGCTACGAGCAGTACTTC. Translating it yields CASSLSAPGYEQYF.

The chain couples TRBV11-3 to TRBJ2-2; 7 positions agree with TRBD2. Losses at the gene ends were 5 bases for V and 5 bases for J; bases not matched to a gene: 11. CDR1 is SGHNT, CDR2 YENEEA, per germline. The CDR3 runs 16 residues. The CDR3 nucleotides are TGTGCCAGCAGCCCACGTGGCGGGAGTAGGACCGGGGAGCTGTTTTTT. Protein: CASSPRGGSRTGELFF.

The gene calls are TRBV4-1 and TRBJ1-1; a weak D match, TRBD1 (5 bases). The CDR3 is 14 amino acids. The V gene lost 3 bases and the J gene lost 3 bases, with 11 bases spanning the gap. CDR1 MGHRA and CDR2 YSYEKL come from the germline V gene. Written as DNA, the CDR3 is TGCGCCAGCAGCCATCGCCGGGGGGACACTGAAGCTTTCTTT. It translates to CASSHRRGDTEAFF.

For this clone: Additional DNA sequences in this sample encode the identical CDR3. The chain uses TRBV6-5 and TRBJ1-2, with TRBD1 matching 7 bases. The ends lost 0 bases at V and 8 bases at J; junction bases unmatched: 0. Germline V gene data show CDR1 as MNHEY and CDR2 as SVGAGI. The CDR3 is 12 residues long. CDR3 in DNA: TGTGCCAGCAGTTACTCGACAGGGGGCTACACCTTC. Residues: CASSYSTGGYTF.